This TCR beta chain comes out of a study of tumor and adjacent non-tumor tissue in lung cancer. Study-wide findings and caveats: Shorter survival was associated with higher TCR diversity in tumors. Normal lung showed higher cumulative top 100 clone frequency than tumor.

Three rounds of nested PCR, following a modified ARM-PCR protocol, produced the TCRbeta library. MiXCR, run by TCRdb on the multiplex PCR reads, gives a single entry per CDR3 protein. Here the sample spans over 80,000 distinct CDR3 sequences, roughly 77% being singletons. RNA was extracted from bulk tissue without any cell sorting. This non-tumor lung sample came from over 3 cm beyond the tumor edge. Chemotherapy-naive patients with new lung cancer underwent thoracic surgery in China, August–November 2014. About this clonotype itself: Its antigen is as yet unknown. Its ends do not fully match the called genes, so a read error is possible.

The germline V gene encodes CDR1 MNHEY and CDR2 SVGAGI. CDR3 size: 15 residues. The sequence came from a woman between 50 and 59 years old with non-small cell lung cancer. The rearrangement links TRBV6-5 to TRBJ2-7, with no clear D. The sample consisted of distant non-tumor lung tissue. The CDR3 region has the DNA TGTGCCAACAGTTACGACCCCGGCCTGAGTCACAAGCAGTACTTC. Its protein product is CANSYDPGLSHKQYF.